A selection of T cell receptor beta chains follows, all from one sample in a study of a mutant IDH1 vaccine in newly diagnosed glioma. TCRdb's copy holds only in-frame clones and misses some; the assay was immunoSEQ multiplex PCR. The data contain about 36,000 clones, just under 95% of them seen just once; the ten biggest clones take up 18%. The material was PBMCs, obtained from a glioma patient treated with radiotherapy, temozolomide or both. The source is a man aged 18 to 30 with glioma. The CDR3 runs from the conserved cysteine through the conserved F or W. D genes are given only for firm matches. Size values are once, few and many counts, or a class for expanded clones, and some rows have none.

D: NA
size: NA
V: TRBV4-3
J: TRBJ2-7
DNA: TGCGCCAGCAGCCAAGTTGAGGGGGTCCCTTCCTACGAGCAGTACTTC
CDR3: CASSQVEGVPSYEQYF

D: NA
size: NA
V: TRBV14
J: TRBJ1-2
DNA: TGTGCCAGCAGCCAAGACAGGGAGGCTGGCTACACCTTC
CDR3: CASSQDREAGYTF

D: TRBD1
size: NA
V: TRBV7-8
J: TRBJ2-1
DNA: TGTGCCAGCAGCTCCGGGACAGGCCATGAGCAGTTCTTC
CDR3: CASSSGTGHEQFF

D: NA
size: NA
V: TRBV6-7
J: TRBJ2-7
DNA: TGTGCCAGCAGTCCTCCCCTAGGGATAGGATCCTACGAGCAGTACTTC
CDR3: CASSPPLGIGSYEQYF

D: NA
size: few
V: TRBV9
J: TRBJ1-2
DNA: TGTGCCAGCAGCGTAGGTGTGGAGGGTGGCTACACCTTC
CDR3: CASSVGVEGGYTF

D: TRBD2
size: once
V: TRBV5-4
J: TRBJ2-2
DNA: TGTGCCAGCAGCTTGTGGGGTAGCGGGGTCCCCGGCGGGGAGCTGTTTTTT
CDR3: CASSLWGSGVPGGELFF

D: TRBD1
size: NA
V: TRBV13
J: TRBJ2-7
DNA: TGTGCCAGCAGCTTTCGACAGGGGGGGCCCTACGAGCAGTACTTC
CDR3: CASSFRQGGPYEQYF

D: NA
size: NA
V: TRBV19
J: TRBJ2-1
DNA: TGTGCCAGTAGCCCGGTAGCGGTAACCTACAATGAGCAGTTCTTC
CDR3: CASSPVAVTYNEQFF

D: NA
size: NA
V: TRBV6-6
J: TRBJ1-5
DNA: TGTGCCAGCAGTTACGGAGGGGGCAATCAGCCCCAGCATTTT
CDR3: CASSYGGGNQPQHF

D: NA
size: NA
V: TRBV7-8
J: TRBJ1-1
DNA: TGTGCCAGCAGCCCCAGACAGAACACTGAAGCTTTCTTT
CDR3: CASSPRQNTEAFF

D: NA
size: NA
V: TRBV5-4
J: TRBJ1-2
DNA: TGTGCCAGCAGCCAACCCAGGGACAATGGCTACACCTTC
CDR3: CASSQPRDNGYTF

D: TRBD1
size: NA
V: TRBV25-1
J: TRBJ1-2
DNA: TGTGCCAGCAGTACTCGGACAGGGGGGAAGAATGGCTACACCTTC
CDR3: CASSTRTGGKNGYTF

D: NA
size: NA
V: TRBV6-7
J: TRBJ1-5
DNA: TGTGCCAGCAGTTACTCGGAGGGGGACGGCAATCAGCCCCAGCATTTT
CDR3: CASSYSEGDGNQPQHF

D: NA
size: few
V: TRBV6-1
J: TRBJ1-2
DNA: TGTGCCAGCAGTGGTGGGGATTCCTTCTTGGGCTACACCTTC
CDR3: CASSGGDSFLGYTF

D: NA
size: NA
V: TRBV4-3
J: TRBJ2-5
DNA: TGCGCCAGCAGCCAAGACCCAGGGTCGGGGGAGACCCAGTACTTC
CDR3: CASSQDPGSGETQYF

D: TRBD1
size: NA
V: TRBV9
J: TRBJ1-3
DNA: TGTGCCAGCAGCGTAGATTCAGGGGGCACTGGAAACACCATATATTTT
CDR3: CASSVDSGGTGNTIYF

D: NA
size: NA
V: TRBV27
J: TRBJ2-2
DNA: TGTGCCAGCAGTAACGTAGGCGGGGAGCTGTTTTTT
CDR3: CASSNVGGELFF

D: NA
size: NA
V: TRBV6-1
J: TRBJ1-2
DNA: TGTGCCAGCAGTGAACACCCCAACGGGGGCTATGGCTACACCTTC
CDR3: CASSEHPNGGYGYTF

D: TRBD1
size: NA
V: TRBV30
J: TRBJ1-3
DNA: TGTGCCTGGAACACCAGGACAGGCCGGCAGTTGGGAAACACCATATATTTT
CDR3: CAWNTRTGRQLGNTIYF

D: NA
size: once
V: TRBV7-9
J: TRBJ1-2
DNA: TGTGCCAGCAGCCAAGGGGGAAGGGGGAGTGGCTACACCTTC
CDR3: CASSQGGRGSGYTF

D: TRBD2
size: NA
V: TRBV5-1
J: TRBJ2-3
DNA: TGCGCCAGCAGCTCTTTCAGCGGGGTCAGCACAGATACGCAGTATTTT
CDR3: CASSSFSGVSTDTQYF

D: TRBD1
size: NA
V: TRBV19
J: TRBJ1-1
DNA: TGTGCCACACGGACAGGGGGAACGGTCACTGAAGCTTTCTTT
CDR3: CATRTGGTVTEAFF

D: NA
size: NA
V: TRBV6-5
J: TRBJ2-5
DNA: TGTGCCAGCAGTTACGGGGTCACGAAAGAGACCCAGTACTTC
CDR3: CASSYGVTKETQYF

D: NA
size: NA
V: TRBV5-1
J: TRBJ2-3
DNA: TGCGCCAGCAGCTTGGAACTGGGTTTCACAGATACGCAGTATTTT
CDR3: CASSLELGFTDTQYF

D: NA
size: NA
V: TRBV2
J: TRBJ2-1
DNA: TGTGCCAGCAGCCCACAGGGTAGGAATGAGCAGTTCTTC
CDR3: CASSPQGRNEQFF

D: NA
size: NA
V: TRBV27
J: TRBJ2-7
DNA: TGTGCCAGCAGTTGGGGTCCCGAGCAGTACTTC
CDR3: CASSWGPEQYF

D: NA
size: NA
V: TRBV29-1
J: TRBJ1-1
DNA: TGCAGCGTTGGGGGAGACACTTTGAACACTGAAGCTTTCTTT
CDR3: CSVGGDTLNTEAFF

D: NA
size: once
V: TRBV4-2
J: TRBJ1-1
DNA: TGTGCCAGCAGCCAAGATTTAGGGGGGAACACTGAAGCTTTCTTT
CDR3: CASSQDLGGNTEAFF

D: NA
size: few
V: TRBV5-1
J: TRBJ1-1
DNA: TGCGCCAGCAGCCACGGGGGACACTCGAACACTGAAGCTTTCTTT
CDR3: CASSHGGHSNTEAFF

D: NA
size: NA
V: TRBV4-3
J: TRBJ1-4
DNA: TGCGCCAGCAGCCAAGCCCCGCACTCTGCAACTAATGAAAAACTGTTTTTT
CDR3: CASSQAPHSATNEKLFF

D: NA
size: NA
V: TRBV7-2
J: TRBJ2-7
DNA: TGTGCCAGCAGCACCCCCGGGGCGGGCCTCTACGAGCAGTACTTC
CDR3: CASSTPGAGLYEQYF

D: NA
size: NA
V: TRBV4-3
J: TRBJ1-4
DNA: TGCGCCAGCAGCCAAGATCGGCGGGAAAAACTGTTTTTT
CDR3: CASSQDRREKLFF

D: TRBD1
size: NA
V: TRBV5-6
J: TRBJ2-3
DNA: TGTGCCAGCGGACGACAGGGCAGCACAGATACGCAGTATTTT
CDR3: CASGRQGSTDTQYF

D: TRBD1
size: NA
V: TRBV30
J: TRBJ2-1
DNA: TGTGCCTGGAGTGGGGACAGTTACAATGAGCAGTTCTTC
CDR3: CAWSGDSYNEQFF

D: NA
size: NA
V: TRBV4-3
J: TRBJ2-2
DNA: TGCGCCAGCAGCCAAGAAGTAGCCGTAACCGGGGAGCTGTTTTTT
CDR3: CASSQEVAVTGELFF

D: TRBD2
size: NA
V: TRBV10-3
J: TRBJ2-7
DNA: TGTGCCATCAGTGTACCTAGCGGGAGGGCCACTCACTACGAGCAGTACTTC
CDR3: CAISVPSGRATHYEQYF

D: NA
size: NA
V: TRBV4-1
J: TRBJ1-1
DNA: TGCGCCAGCAGCCAATGGTCCGGACGCGCTGAAGCTTTCTTT
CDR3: CASSQWSGRAEAFF

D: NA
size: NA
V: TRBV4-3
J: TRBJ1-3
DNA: TGCGCCAGCAGCCTTGGCGGGAACTCTGGAAACACCATATATTTT
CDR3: CASSLGGNSGNTIYF

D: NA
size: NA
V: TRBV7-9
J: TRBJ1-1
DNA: TGTGCCAGCAGCTTAGAGGGAGACACTGAAGCTTTCTTT
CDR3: CASSLEGDTEAFF

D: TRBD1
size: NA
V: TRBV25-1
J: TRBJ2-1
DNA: TGTGCCAGCAGTGAATATGCCGGACAGGGATCGAACAATGAGCAGTTCTTC
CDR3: CASSEYAGQGSNNEQFF

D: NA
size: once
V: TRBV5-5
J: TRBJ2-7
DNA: TGTGCCAGCAGCTTGAACAACTACGAGCAGTACTTC
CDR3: CASSLNNYEQYF

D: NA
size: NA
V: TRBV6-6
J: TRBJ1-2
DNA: TGTGCCAGCGTCCCCCCCGAGGCAGTGGTCTACACCTTC
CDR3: CASVPPEAVVYTF

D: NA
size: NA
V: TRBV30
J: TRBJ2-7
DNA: TGTGCCTGGAGTTCCGGGTCGAACCGGGAGCAGTACTTC
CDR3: CAWSSGSNREQYF

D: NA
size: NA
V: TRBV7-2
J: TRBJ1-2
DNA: TGTGCCAGCAGCTCCATGACCAAGACTCACTATGGCTACACCTTC
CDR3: CASSSMTKTHYGYTF

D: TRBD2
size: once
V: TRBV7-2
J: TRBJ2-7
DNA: TGTGCCAGCAGCCGGGAGCGGGACCACGAGCAGTACTTC
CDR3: CASSRERDHEQYF

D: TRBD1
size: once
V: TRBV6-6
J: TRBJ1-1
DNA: TGTGCCAGCAGTTACACTAATACAGGGGGAGGCACTGAAGCTTTCTTT
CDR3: CASSYTNTGGGTEAFF

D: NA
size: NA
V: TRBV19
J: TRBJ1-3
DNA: TGTGCTAGCAGGCATAGCTCTGGAAACACCATATATTTT
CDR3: CASRHSSGNTIYF

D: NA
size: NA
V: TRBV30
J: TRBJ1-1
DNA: TGTGCCTGGAGTGTTGGGGGGGGCTCTGAAGCTTTCTTT
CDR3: CAWSVGGGSEAFF

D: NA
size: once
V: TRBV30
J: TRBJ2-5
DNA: TGTGCCTGGAGTCGGGCAGGGCAAGAGACCCAGTACTTC
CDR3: CAWSRAGQETQYF

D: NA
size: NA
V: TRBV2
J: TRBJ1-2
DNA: TGTGCCAGCAGTGAAGAGGGGCGCGCGGATGGCTACACCTTC
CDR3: CASSEEGRADGYTF

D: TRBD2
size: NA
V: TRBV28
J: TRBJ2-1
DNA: TGTGCCAGTCGACTAGCGGGAGGTGAGCAGTTCTTC
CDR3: CASRLAGGEQFF

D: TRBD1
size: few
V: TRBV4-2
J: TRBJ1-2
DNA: TGTGCCAGCAGCCACGTCACGAGCCTGACAGGGGCTCGGTATGGCTACACCTTC
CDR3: CASSHVTSLTGARYGYTF

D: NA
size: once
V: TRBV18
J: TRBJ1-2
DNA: TGTGCCAGCTCACCAGTCCCCCCAGGGGACTATGGCTACACCTTC
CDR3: CASSPVPPGDYGYTF

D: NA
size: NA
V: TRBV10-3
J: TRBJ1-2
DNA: TGTGCCATCAGCCAGGGCCCAGGGGATGGCTACACCTTC
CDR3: CAISQGPGDGYTF

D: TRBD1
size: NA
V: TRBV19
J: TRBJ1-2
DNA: TGTGCCAGTAGGGGGGACAGGGAGCACTATGGCTACACCTTC
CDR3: CASRGDREHYGYTF

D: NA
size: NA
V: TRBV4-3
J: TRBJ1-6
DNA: TGCGCCAGCAGCCAAGATATCCAGGGATCACCCCTCCACTTT
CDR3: CASSQDIQGSPLHF